Sequencing of this T cell receptor (beta chain) was carried out in a study of blood T cell repertoires in COVID-19. This clone was observed once. Germline assignment: CDR1 SGHRS and CDR2 YFSETQ. CDR3 length: 15 residues. Trimming took off 2 bases at V and 0 bases at J, with 12 bases between the two ends. Method: immunoSEQ multiplex PCR; TCRdb's copy keeps in-frame clones and lacks some. This table has about 190,000 clones, about 81% appearing once. This receptor was obtained from a woman older than 75 with COVID-19, enrolled during active disease. What was sequenced was peripheral blood. The chain employs TRBV5-1 and TRBJ2-7, with D perhaps TRBD1 (6 bases). CDR3 sequence: CASSFTGTPSYEQYF. DNA for the CDR3: TGCGCCAGCAGCTTTACCGGGACACCCTCCTACGAGCAGTACTTC.